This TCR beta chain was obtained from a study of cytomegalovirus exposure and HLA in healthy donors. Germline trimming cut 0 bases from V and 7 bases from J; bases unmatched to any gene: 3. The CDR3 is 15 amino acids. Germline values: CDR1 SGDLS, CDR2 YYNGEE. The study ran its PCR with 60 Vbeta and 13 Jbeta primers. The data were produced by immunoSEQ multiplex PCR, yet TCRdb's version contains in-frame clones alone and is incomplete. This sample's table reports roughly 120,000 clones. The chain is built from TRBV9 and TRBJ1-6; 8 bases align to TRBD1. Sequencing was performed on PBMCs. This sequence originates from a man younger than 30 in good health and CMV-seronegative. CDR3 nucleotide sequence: TGTGCCAGCAGCGTAGCTACAGGGGGAAATTCACCCCTCCACTTT. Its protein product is CASSVATGGNSPLHF.